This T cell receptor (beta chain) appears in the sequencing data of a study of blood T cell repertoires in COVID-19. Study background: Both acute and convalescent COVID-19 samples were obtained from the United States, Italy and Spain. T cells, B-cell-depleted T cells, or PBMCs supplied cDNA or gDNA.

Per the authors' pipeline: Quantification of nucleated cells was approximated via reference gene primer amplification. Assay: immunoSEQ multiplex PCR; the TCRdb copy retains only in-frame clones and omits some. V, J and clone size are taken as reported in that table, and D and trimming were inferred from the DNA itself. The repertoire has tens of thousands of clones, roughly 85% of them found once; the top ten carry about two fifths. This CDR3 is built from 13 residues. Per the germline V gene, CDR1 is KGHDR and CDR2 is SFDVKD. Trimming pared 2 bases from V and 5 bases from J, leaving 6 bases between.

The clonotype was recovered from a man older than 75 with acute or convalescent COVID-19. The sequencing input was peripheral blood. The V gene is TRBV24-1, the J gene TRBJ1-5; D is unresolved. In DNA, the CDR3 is TGTGCCACCAGTGATTCCCGGGATCAGCCCCAGCATTTT. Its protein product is CATSDSRDQPQHF.